Listed below are T cell receptor beta chains from one sample, sequenced in a study of response to subunit inactivated influenza vaccine. TCRdb re-derived calls from the RT-PCR reads in MiXCR, one entry per CDR3 protein. The table has about 650,000 distinct CDR3 sequences, around 15% seen once. The material was PBMCs from blood, obtained roughly 2 weeks before vaccination. All receptors derive from a middle-aged man who received an inactivated influenza vaccine. The CDR3 runs from the conserved cysteine through the conserved F or W. Each record gives: D gene, J gene, clone size, V gene, CDR3 DNA, CDR3 protein. The D gene is left open where the match is weak. Not all rows give a size; the values are once, few, many and, for expanded clones, a class.

d_call: -
j_call: TRBJ1-5
clone_size: -
v_call: TRBV15
cdr3_nt: TGTGCCACCAGCAGAGATTGGTGGGGGAATCAGCCCCAGCATTTT
cdr3_aa: CATSRDWWGNQPQHF

d_call: -
j_call: TRBJ2-3
clone_size: many
v_call: TRBV24-1
cdr3_nt: TGTGCCACCAGTGATTCAGAGTACAGGGCCGGCGCAGATACGCAGTATTTT
cdr3_aa: CATSDSEYRAGADTQYF

d_call: -
j_call: TRBJ2-5
clone_size: -
v_call: TRBV28
cdr3_nt: TGTGCCAGCGGGCCTATTGGAAGGGAGACCCAGTACTTC
cdr3_aa: CASGPIGRETQYF

d_call: -
j_call: TRBJ1-5
clone_size: -
v_call: TRBV20-1
cdr3_nt: TGCAGTGCTAGAGATAGGAGGTCTCCCCAGCATTTT
cdr3_aa: CSARDRRSPQHF

d_call: -
j_call: TRBJ1-3
clone_size: -
v_call: TRBV7-9
cdr3_nt: TGTGCCGTAAGGGCAGGGCCCTCTGGAAACACCATATATTTT
cdr3_aa: CAVRAGPSGNTIYF

d_call: -
j_call: TRBJ2-5
clone_size: many
v_call: TRBV20-1
cdr3_nt: TGCAGTGCTAGTCCGGACGGAAAACAAGAGACCCAGTACTTC
cdr3_aa: CSASPDGKQETQYF

d_call: TRBD2
j_call: TRBJ2-2
clone_size: -
v_call: TRBV6-6
cdr3_nt: TGTGCCAGCAGTCGGGGACTAGCGGGAGTATATGCCGGGGAGCTGTTTTTT
cdr3_aa: CASSRGLAGVYAGELFF

d_call: -
j_call: TRBJ2-2
clone_size: few
v_call: TRBV15
cdr3_nt: TGTGCCACCAGCAGCCAGGACCTCACCGGGGAGCTGTTTTTT
cdr3_aa: CATSSQDLTGELFF

d_call: -
j_call: TRBJ2-7
clone_size: -
v_call: TRBV18
cdr3_nt: TGTGCCAGCTCGGCGACTGCGGGTTTCGAGCAGTACTTC
cdr3_aa: CASSATAGFEQYF

d_call: TRBD1
j_call: TRBJ1-1
clone_size: -
v_call: TRBV12-3/TRBV12-4
cdr3_nt: TGTGCCAGCAGGGGACAGGTAGAAAATGAAGCTTTCTTT
cdr3_aa: CASRGQVENEAFF

d_call: -
j_call: TRBJ2-1
clone_size: few
v_call: TRBV6-1
cdr3_nt: TGTGCCAGCACAACCAGAGGGGGCAATGAGCAGTTCTTC
cdr3_aa: CASTTRGGNEQFF

d_call: TRBD2
j_call: TRBJ2-1
clone_size: once
v_call: TRBV2
cdr3_nt: TGTGCCAGCAGGAAAGGGCGGGAGGCGTACAATGAGCAGTTCTTC
cdr3_aa: CASRKGREAYNEQFF

d_call: -
j_call: TRBJ1-1
clone_size: many
v_call: TRBV5-1
cdr3_nt: TGCGCCAGCAGCTTCATAGAGATGAACACTGAAGCTTTCTTT
cdr3_aa: CASSFIEMNTEAFF

d_call: -
j_call: TRBJ2-3
clone_size: many
v_call: TRBV7-2
cdr3_nt: TGTGCCAGCAGCTCATTTAGCACAGATACGCAGTATTTT
cdr3_aa: CASSSFSTDTQYF

d_call: TRBD1
j_call: TRBJ2-7
clone_size: few
v_call: TRBV11-2
cdr3_nt: TGTGCCAGCAGCTTAGATCTTGACAGGGCTTCGAGCGGAAGTCCCTACGAGCAGTACTTC
cdr3_aa: CASSLDLDRASSGSPYEQYF

d_call: -
j_call: TRBJ2-4
clone_size: many
v_call: TRBV2
cdr3_nt: TGTGCCAGCAGTGAAGAACGCCCTGGTGGGTACTTC
cdr3_aa: CASSEERPGGYF

d_call: -
j_call: TRBJ2-5
clone_size: -
v_call: TRBV5-4
cdr3_nt: TGTGCCAGCAGCTCGCGACAGACACAAGAGACCCAGTACTTC
cdr3_aa: CASSSRQTQETQYF

d_call: -
j_call: TRBJ2-1
clone_size: -
v_call: TRBV2
cdr3_nt: TGTGCCAGCAGTGTACGGGGGGCGTTTACTGAGCAGTTCTTC
cdr3_aa: CASSVRGAFTEQFF

d_call: -
j_call: TRBJ1-1
clone_size: few
v_call: TRBV6-2/TRBV6-3
cdr3_nt: TGTGCCAGCAGTTACTACACGACAGCGAGTGAAGCTTTCTTT
cdr3_aa: CASSYYTTASEAFF

d_call: -
j_call: TRBJ1-4
clone_size: few
v_call: TRBV6-4
cdr3_nt: TGTGCCAGCAGTGACTACGGGGGTCCAGTAAATGAAAAACTGTTTTTT
cdr3_aa: CASSDYGGPVNEKLFF

d_call: TRBD1
j_call: TRBJ2-7
clone_size: few
v_call: TRBV5-1
cdr3_nt: TGCGCCAGCAGGAATGCAGGGGGCGAAAACGAGCAGTACTTC
cdr3_aa: CASRNAGGENEQYF

d_call: -
j_call: TRBJ2-7
clone_size: many
v_call: TRBV7-2
cdr3_nt: TGTGCCAGCAGCTTAGCGAGGAACTACGAGCAGTACTTC
cdr3_aa: CASSLARNYEQYF

d_call: TRBD1
j_call: TRBJ1-1
clone_size: -
v_call: TRBV7-9
cdr3_nt: TGTGCCAGCAGCTTAGAACAGGGGTACACTGAAGCTTTCTTT
cdr3_aa: CASSLEQGYTEAFF

d_call: -
j_call: TRBJ2-1
clone_size: few
v_call: TRBV20-1
cdr3_nt: TGCAGTGCTAGAGACCCTAGCTACAATGAGCAGTTCTTC
cdr3_aa: CSARDPSYNEQFF

d_call: -
j_call: TRBJ2-1
clone_size: few
v_call: TRBV27
cdr3_nt: TGTGCCAGCAGTCCCGTCGGGTATGGGATAGGGGATGAGCAGTTCTTC
cdr3_aa: CASSPVGYGIGDEQFF

d_call: TRBD2
j_call: TRBJ2-1
clone_size: many
v_call: TRBV12-3/TRBV12-4
cdr3_nt: TGTGCCAGCACCCAATATGGCGGGGGGGCCTCCTACAATGAGCAGTTCTTC
cdr3_aa: CASTQYGGGASYNEQFF

d_call: -
j_call: TRBJ1-1
clone_size: -
v_call: TRBV7-2
cdr3_nt: TGTGCCAGCAGCTCTAACCCGGGGAACACTGAAGCTTTCTTT
cdr3_aa: CASSSNPGNTEAFF

d_call: -
j_call: TRBJ2-7
clone_size: few
v_call: TRBV10-3
cdr3_nt: TGTGCCATCAGTGCGTCGAATTCCGAGCAGTACTTC
cdr3_aa: CAISASNSEQYF

d_call: -
j_call: TRBJ2-3
clone_size: few
v_call: TRBV10-3
cdr3_nt: TGTGCCATCAACCAGGGTCTTACCTTCCCAGATACGCAGTATTTT
cdr3_aa: CAINQGLTFPDTQYF

d_call: -
j_call: TRBJ2-1
clone_size: few
v_call: TRBV7-2
cdr3_nt: TGTGCCAGCAGCCCAAACCAGATCAATGAGCAGTTCTTC
cdr3_aa: CASSPNQINEQFF

d_call: TRBD1
j_call: TRBJ1-2
clone_size: -
v_call: TRBV12-3/TRBV12-4
cdr3_nt: TGTGCCAGCAGTCCCCGGGGACAGGGGCATGGCTACACCTTC
cdr3_aa: CASSPRGQGHGYTF

d_call: -
j_call: TRBJ2-3
clone_size: few
v_call: TRBV5-1
cdr3_nt: TGCGCCAGCAGCTTGGAAGGGCGGGGTTGGACAGATACGCAGTATTTT
cdr3_aa: CASSLEGRGWTDTQYF

d_call: -
j_call: TRBJ2-7
clone_size: -
v_call: TRBV28
cdr3_nt: TGTGCCAGCACCCGATCCCACACGGGGAATGCCTACGAGCAGTACTTC
cdr3_aa: CASTRSHTGNAYEQYF

d_call: TRBD2
j_call: TRBJ2-7
clone_size: few
v_call: TRBV6-1
cdr3_nt: TGTGCCAGCCAAGCGGGGTACTCCTACGAGCAGTACTTC
cdr3_aa: CASQAGYSYEQYF

d_call: -
j_call: TRBJ1-5
clone_size: -
v_call: TRBV20-1
cdr3_nt: TGCAGTGCGAAGGCAGGGAACCAGCCCCAGCATTTT
cdr3_aa: CSAKAGNQPQHF

d_call: -
j_call: TRBJ1-2
clone_size: -
v_call: TRBV4-3
cdr3_nt: TGCGCCAGCAGCCAAGTTGGTCAGGGGTATGGCTACACCTTC
cdr3_aa: CASSQVGQGYGYTF

d_call: -
j_call: TRBJ2-5
clone_size: -
v_call: TRBV6-2/TRBV6-3
cdr3_nt: TGTGCCAGCAGTTACGGGACCTGGGGGACCCAGTACTTC
cdr3_aa: CASSYGTWGTQYF

d_call: -
j_call: TRBJ2-5
clone_size: few
v_call: TRBV29-1
cdr3_nt: TGCAGCGCGGGACCCCAAGAGACCCAGTACTTC
cdr3_aa: CSAGPQETQYF

d_call: TRBD1
j_call: TRBJ2-7
clone_size: few
v_call: TRBV28
cdr3_nt: TGTGCCAGCTTACCGGGACAGAGATCCTACGAGCAGTACTTC
cdr3_aa: CASLPGQRSYEQYF

d_call: TRBD1
j_call: TRBJ2-7
clone_size: -
v_call: TRBV20-1
cdr3_nt: TGCAGTGCTAACGCCCGGGACAGGGCCTCCTACGAGCAGTACTTC
cdr3_aa: CSANARDRASYEQYF

d_call: -
j_call: TRBJ1-2
clone_size: -
v_call: TRBV28
cdr3_nt: TGTGCCAGCAGCCCCCCCCCAGCTAACTATGGCTACACCTTC
cdr3_aa: CASSPPPANYGYTF

d_call: -
j_call: TRBJ2-5
clone_size: few
v_call: TRBV18
cdr3_nt: TGTGCCAGCTCACCACCGGACATCCAAGAGACCCAGTACTTC
cdr3_aa: CASSPPDIQETQYF

d_call: -
j_call: TRBJ2-2
clone_size: -
v_call: TRBV4-3
cdr3_nt: TGCGCCAGCAGCCAAGAAGGGGTCACCGGGGAGCTGTTTTTT
cdr3_aa: CASSQEGVTGELFF

d_call: -
j_call: TRBJ2-5
clone_size: few
v_call: TRBV20-1
cdr3_nt: TGCAGTGCTCGATTTAGTTCAGGTATACAAGAGACCCAGTACTTC
cdr3_aa: CSARFSSGIQETQYF

d_call: TRBD1
j_call: TRBJ1-5
clone_size: -
v_call: TRBV19
cdr3_nt: TGTGCCAGTAGCAACTTCGGGACAGGGGCCCTCAATCAGCCCCAGCATTTT
cdr3_aa: CASSNFGTGALNQPQHF

d_call: -
j_call: TRBJ1-1
clone_size: many
v_call: TRBV4-2
cdr3_nt: TGTGCCAGCAGCCAAGCCGCGGGACCGGCTGAAGCTTTCTTT
cdr3_aa: CASSQAAGPAEAFF

d_call: -
j_call: TRBJ2-5
clone_size: -
v_call: TRBV7-9
cdr3_nt: TGTGCCAGCAGCTCCCTGACAGAAGAGACCCAGTACTTC
cdr3_aa: CASSSLTEETQYF

d_call: -
j_call: TRBJ2-3
clone_size: few
v_call: TRBV15
cdr3_nt: TGTGCCACCAGCAGATCGGGCCATCAAGTGACAGATACGCAGTATTTT
cdr3_aa: CATSRSGHQVTDTQYF

d_call: -
j_call: TRBJ2-5
clone_size: -
v_call: TRBV27
cdr3_nt: TGTGCCAGCAGTCAGAGGGGGTTTTTCGAGACCCAGTACTTC
cdr3_aa: CASSQRGFFETQYF

d_call: TRBD1
j_call: TRBJ2-7
clone_size: -
v_call: TRBV20-1
cdr3_nt: TGCAGTGCTAGAGTAACAACAGGGGGCACCTACGAGCAGTACTTC
cdr3_aa: CSARVTTGGTYEQYF

d_call: -
j_call: TRBJ2-3
clone_size: -
v_call: TRBV7-9
cdr3_nt: TGTGCCAGCAGCTTAGTCACCAGCACAGATACGCAGTATTTT
cdr3_aa: CASSLVTSTDTQYF

d_call: -
j_call: TRBJ2-3
clone_size: many
v_call: TRBV12-3/TRBV12-4
cdr3_nt: TGTGCCAGCAGCTTGGGGGCCTTGAGAACAGATACGCAGTATTTT
cdr3_aa: CASSLGALRTDTQYF

d_call: TRBD2
j_call: TRBJ2-3
clone_size: many
v_call: TRBV29-1
cdr3_nt: TGCAGCGTTGACCTAGCGGGAGGAACAGATACGCAGTATTTT
cdr3_aa: CSVDLAGGTDTQYF

d_call: -
j_call: TRBJ1-4
clone_size: few
v_call: TRBV7-9
cdr3_nt: TGTGCCAGCAGCGTGGAGCGGGCAGTAAATGAAAAACTGTTTTTT
cdr3_aa: CASSVERAVNEKLFF

d_call: -
j_call: TRBJ2-7
clone_size: few
v_call: TRBV7-2
cdr3_nt: TGTGCCAGCAGCTTAGCACGGCAGTTTATCTACGAGCAGTACTTC
cdr3_aa: CASSLARQFIYEQYF

d_call: -
j_call: TRBJ2-2
clone_size: few
v_call: TRBV9
cdr3_nt: TGTGCCAGCAGCGTTGGGCCGTCCCTAAACACCGGGGAGCTGTTTTTT
cdr3_aa: CASSVGPSLNTGELFF

d_call: -
j_call: TRBJ1-2
clone_size: -
v_call: TRBV10-3
cdr3_nt: TGTGCCATCAGTGTACAGGCGACCAACTATGGCTACACCTTC
cdr3_aa: CAISVQATNYGYTF

d_call: TRBD2
j_call: TRBJ2-7
clone_size: many
v_call: TRBV6-2/TRBV6-3
cdr3_nt: TGTGCCAGCAGTTACGCGCCGACCATAGCGGGGGTCCTGACCTACGAGCAGTACTTC
cdr3_aa: CASSYAPTIAGVLTYEQYF

d_call: -
j_call: TRBJ2-7
clone_size: many
v_call: TRBV10-3
cdr3_nt: TGTGCCATCAGTGAGTCACAGTACTACGAGCAGTACTTC
cdr3_aa: CAISESQYYEQYF